The clone carrying this T cell receptor (beta chain) was picked up many times. The data are from a study of early T cells in non-severe SARS-CoV-2 infection. Researchers attached unique molecular identifiers to individual cDNA molecules. TCRdb called the 5' RACE reads again in MiXCR, with one record for every CDR3 protein. The table includes roughly 30,000 distinct CDR3 sequences, more than 3.5% detected once. Per germline, CDR1 MDHEN and CDR2 SYDVKM. Trimming cost V 2 bases and J 2 bases; bases outside gene matches: 13. This CDR3 contains 19 residues. This sequence originates from an adult who was a healthcare worker with PCR-confirmed SARS-CoV-2 infection or an uninfected control (not recorded which). Source material: whole blood. The rearrangement joins TRBV28 to TRBJ1-5, with 9 bases lining up with TRBD1. CDR3 coding DNA: TGTGCCAGCAGTTTAGGAACCGGGACAGGGCTTTTTGGCAATCAGCCCCAGCATTTT. It translates to CASSLGTGTGLFGNQPQHF. Variable domain in full (rest from reference TRBV28 and TRBJ1-5): DVKVTQSSRYLVKRTGEKVFLECVQDMDHENMFWYRQDPGLGLRLIYFSYDVKMKEKGDIPEGYSVSREKKERFSLILESASTNQTSMYLCASSLGTGTGLFGNQPQHFGDGTRLSIL.